This T cell receptor beta chain was obtained from a study of T cells in Graves' hyperthyroidism and ophthalmopathy (dated by TCRdb to between 2018 and 2021). Study-level background: Peripheral blood samples were taken at initial diagnosis, before any treatment was given. TCR V-J signatures able to tell the groups apart were searched for in a discovery cohort of 100 patients, of whom approximately 40 had Graves' ophthalmopathy and roughly 58 had stable Graves' hyperthyroidism. An independent validation cohort of some 18 hyperthyroidism patients and over 15 patients who later progressed to ophthalmopathy tested prospective prediction of ophthalmopathy. The 90 or so discovery patients were randomly split 7:3 into training and test sets. In addition, the study compared T-cell repertoires in thyroid tissue and in blood from about 6 Graves' hyperthyroidism patients. After sampling, hyperthyroidism patients received methimazole starting at 30 mg daily, and ophthalmopathy patients received high-dose intravenous methylprednisolone. TCR Vbeta CDR3 sequencing of 130 to 150 peripheral blood samples (around 45 ophthalmopathy, approximately 80 hyperthyroidism and roughly 17 progressor patients) is reported in the paper.

Graves' hyperthyroidism was defined as stable when no progression to ophthalmopathy occurred over 18 months of follow-up. Hyperthyroidism patients were newly diagnosed, with disease duration under 2 months, and aged 18 to 65 years. Patients with uncontrolled infections, other autoimmune diseases, pregnancy or lactation were excluded. Diagnoses were established on the basis of clinical symptoms, serum thyroxine and TRAb, thyroid ultrasound, and orbital computed tomography. PBMCs were separated from approximately 10 ml of fresh peripheral blood using Ficoll-Paque density gradient centrifugation. Trizol reagent was used to extract total RNA, and RNA quality was then checked on an Agilent 2100 Bioanalyzer. Sequences MNHEY (CDR1) and SVGAGI (CDR2) are obtained from the germline V gene. V is cut by 7 bases and J by 3 bases, and the space between the germline ends is 7 bases. The CDR3 sequence holds 12 residues, the cysteine and phenylalanine included. Only the CDR3 portion is preserved as DNA: 36 bases, with reading frame beginning at the first base.

For this clonotype: Its antigen is currently not known. No base qualities exist here, and no much larger clone lies one base off it.

Amplification of TCR beta CDR3 regions was carried out from RNA transcripts. The TCR CDR3 was subjected to a first round of RT-PCR using the HTBI primer set and the Qiagen OneStep RT-PCR kit. The libraries were constructed in a second round of multiplex PCR and then size-selected and purified. Paired-end sequencing of the libraries was performed with 100 bp reads on an Illumina HiSeq2000. The authors processed their data as follows. SOAPnuke was used to process the raw data, removing reads that contained adapters or uncalled bases, had a mean Phred below 15, or lacked an exact match to the constant primer or identifier. High-quality paired reads were merged with COPE v1.2.5, and unique nucleotide sequences were defined as clonotypes. Clonotypes were aligned to IMGT TRBV, TRBD and TRBJ reference segments using MiTCR v1.1. Only V-J combinations with frequency above 0.0001, covering approximately 99% of repertoires, were analysed. A TCS score was defined as the ratio between F50 (clonal expansion) and ExV (chaos), using BLOSUM62-based TCRdist between CDR3 peptides within each V-J. Welch's t-statistics and random forest reduced 514 V-J features to 10 to 15, which were used in a naive Bayes classifier (R e1071). Thyroid-blood repertoire similarity was quantified with the Morisita-Horn index. TCRdb trimmed public reads at Q25 via fastp, called clones via MiXCR and kept in-frame beta chains. Each record represents a unique CDR3 protein, reported with the most common genes and DNA among its rows. TCRdb assigned the V and J calls; the authors' analysis was not used. For this sample there are some 800,000 distinct CDR3 sequences; approximately 40% appear just once. The top ten clones comprise 7.5% to 9.5% of the sample.

General study outcomes and caveats: During validation, the model predicted progression to ophthalmopathy a median of around six months ahead of onset, with roughly 65% sensitivity and 72.22% specificity. Most expanded thyroid clonotypes (frequency above 0.001) were also detected in blood, a finding suggesting that blood repertoires may reflect thyroid immune responses. No statistical method was used to set the sample size in advance, and investigators knew the group allocation. A model built on a 13 V-J signature distinguished ophthalmopathy from stable hyperthyroidism, reaching approximately 89% sensitivity and around 81% specificity in cross-validation and 80%/75% in testing.

The V and J segments used are TRBV6-5 and TRBJ1-3; the D gene lacks a confident call. Sequenced material: blood. This TCR was sampled from a man between 18 and 29 years old with Graves' hyperthyroidism. The DNA is as follows: TGTGCCAGCACCGGTAGTGGAAACACCATATATTTT. It specifies CASTGSGNTIYF.